One sample yielded the 15 T cell receptor beta chains listed below, sequenced in a study of OX40 agonist ivuxolimab in advanced cancers. TCRdb keeps only in-frame clones here, not all; method: immunoSEQ multiplex PCR. The profile covers nearly 80,000 clones, with 80% to 95% appearing a single time and more than 5.5% taken by the ten largest. The source material was CD4+ or CD8+ T cells sorted from blood, sampled in a trial of the OX40 agonist ivuxolimab. Receptors originate from an adult with an advanced solid tumor such as melanoma, head and neck, liver or kidney cancer.

This CDR3 is CASSVVMVLGRNEQFF. The CDR3 DNA is TGTGCCAGCAGCGTAGTTATGGTTTTAGGGCGGAATGAGCAGTTCTTC. The gene calls are TRBV9 and TRBJ2-1, with D unclear. Germline V gene data show CDR1 as SGDLS and CDR2 as YYNGEE. The CDR3 totals 16 residues. Trimming stripped 0 bases from V and 7 bases from J, with 17 bases between.

The chain employs TRBV28 and TRBJ2-1; perhaps TRBD2 as D (6 bases). CDR3 length: 14 amino acids. Germline CDR1 is MDHEN and CDR2 is SYDVKM. V lost 8 bases to trimming and J lost 5 bases, with 16 bases between them. The CDR3 loop reads CASVTRGANNEQFF. CDR3 sequence (DNA): TGTGCCAGCGTGACTAGAGGAGCTAACAATGAGCAGTTCTTC.

This rearrangement joins TRBV6-6 to TRBJ2-7; D is unresolved. V lost 5 bases and J 3 bases, leaving 8 bases between the germline ends. The CDR3 spans 12 residues. CDR1 is MNHNY, CDR2 SVGAGI, per germline (reference sequence). The CDR3 DNA is TGTGCCAGCAGTGCCACGATCTACGAGCAGTACTTC. It codes for CASSATIYEQYF.

This sequence joins TRBV19 and TRBJ2-3; no reliable D call. The CDR3 length is 15 residues. Germline CDR1 and CDR2: LNHDA and SQIVND (reference sequence). Between the trimmed V and J ends, which lost 3 bases and 1 base, there was a span of 11 bases. CDR3 sequence: CASSIMGGGTDTQYF. CDR3 nucleotide sequence: TGTGCCAGTAGTATTATGGGCGGTGGCACAGATACGCAGTATTTT.

This sequence joins TRBV6-6 and TRBJ2-7; no clear D gene. Trimming removed 4 bases from V and 4 bases from J, with 17 bases in between. Per germline, CDR1 MNHNY and CDR2 SVGAGI (reference sequence). The CDR3 extends over 15 amino acids. CDR3 region: CASSSDGSLPYEQYF. The CDR3 coding sequence is TGTGCCAGCAGTTCCGATGGGTCCCTTCCGTACGAGCAGTACTTC.

This rearrangement joins TRBV14 to TRBJ2-3; 8 bases match TRBD2. The V and J ends lost 2 bases and 2 bases, in that order; junction bases with no gene match: 3. Germline loops: CDR1 SGHDN, CDR2 FVKESK. The CDR3 has 15 residues. This CDR3 is CASSQTGGPTDTQYF. The DNA for the CDR3 is TGTGCCAGCAGCCAAACGGGAGGGCCCACAGATACGCAGTATTTT.

V is TRBV7-2 and J is TRBJ1-1, with D uncertain. The CDR3 sequence is 16 residues long. V dropped 1 base and J dropped 5 bases, with 17 bases sitting between them. The germline gives CDR1 SGHTA, CDR2 FQGNSA. The DNA of the CDR3 is TGTGCCAGCAGCTTAGGGGCAGGTAGTTTTTGGACTGAAGCTTTCTTT. Translating gives CASSLGAGSFWTEAFF. The full variable domain, in which reference TRBV7-2 and TRBJ1-1 provide the parts outside the CDR3, is GAGVSQSPSNKVTEKGKDVELRCDPISGHTALYWYRQSLGQGLEFLIYFQGNSAPDKSGLPSDRFSAERTGGSVSTLTIQRTQQEDSAVYLCASSLGAGSFWTEAFFGQGTRLTVV.

This chain links TRBV11-3 with TRBJ2-1, with 8 positions matching TRBD1. The length of the CDR3 is 15 residues. V trimming: 7 bases; J trimming: 2 bases; junction bases outside the gene matches: 7. CDR1 is SGHNT and CDR2 is YENEEA in the germline V gene. The CDR3 DNA follows: TGTGCCAGCATGGGCAGGGGGCGACCCTACAATGAGCAGTTCTTC. Translated: CASMGRGRPYNEQFF.

The CDR3 bases are TGTGCCAGCAGCGTAGGAGGGGCAACTAATGAAAAACTGTTTTTT. Translated, it gives CASSVGGATNEKLFF. The V gene is TRBV9, the J gene TRBJ1-4; D may be TRBD1 (5 bases). The CDR3 runs 15 residues. Germline-derived CDR1 and CDR2 are SGDLS and YYNGEE. Trimming cost V 0 bases and J 0 bases, with 6 bases left between them.

The rearrangement joins TRBV20-1 to TRBJ1-2; the D is unclear. Germline V gives CDR1 DFQATT, CDR2 SNEGSKA (reference sequence). This CDR3 spans 11 amino acids. V was trimmed by 4 bases and J by 7 bases, leaving 10 bases between them. The CDR3, as DNA: TGCAGTGCTAAAGGGAGTGTTGGCTACACCTTC. Translating it yields CSAKGSVGYTF.

V and J are TRBV5-8 and TRBJ2-5; 14 positions match TRBD2. Germline-derived CDR1 and CDR2 are SGHTS and YDEGEE. J gave up 5 bases and V 2 bases, and 14 bases lay outside the gene matches. This CDR3 has 19 amino acids. CDR3 in amino acids: CASSLIASGLAGVGETQYF. As DNA, the CDR3 is TGTGCCAGCAGCTTAATAGCCTCGGGACTAGCGGGAGTTGGGGAGACCCAGTACTTC.

This rearrangement joins TRBV9 to TRBJ1-1; a weak D match, TRBD1 (5 bases). The CDR3 runs 14 residues. The germline CDR1 and CDR2 sequences are SGDLS and YYNGEE. Trimming removed 4 bases at V and 0 bases at J, with 10 bases between. The CDR3 region has the DNA TGTGCCAGCAGCACCGGGGCCATGAACACTGAAGCTTTCTTT. It codes for CASSTGAMNTEAFF.

The chain links TRBV30 to TRBJ2-6; D gene unclear. CDR1 and CDR2 from the germline V gene are GTSNPN and SVGIG (reference sequence). Between the trimmed V and J ends, which lost 2 bases and 1 base, there was a span of 3 bases. The CDR3 covers 13 residues. The chain's CDR3 is CAWSPSGANVLTF. In nucleotides, the CDR3 is TGTGCCTGGAGTCCGTCTGGGGCCAACGTCCTGACTTTC. Based on the CDR3 plus reference TRBV30 and TRBJ2-6, the full variable domain is SQTIHQWPATLVQPVGSPLSLECTVEGTSNPNLYWYRQAAGRGLQLLFYSVGIGQISSEVPQNLSASRPQDRQFILSSKKLLLSDSGFYLCAWSPSGANVLTFGAGSRLTVL.

This clone occurred once. V and J are TRBV5-6 and TRBJ2-7; D is ambiguous. Trimming pared 0 bases from V and 5 bases from J, leaving 12 bases between. The CDR3 runs 14 residues. Germline CDR1 and CDR2: SGHDT and YYEEEE. CDR3 region: CASSLGETSNEQYF. The CDR3 DNA is TGTGCCAGCAGCTTGGGTGAAACTTCCAACGAGCAGTACTTC.

The rearrangement links TRBV27 to TRBJ1-2; D not resolved. The V gene lost 6 bases and the J gene lost 4 bases, with 18 bases spanning the gap. CDR1 and CDR2 from the germline V gene are MNHEY and SMNVEV (reference sequence). The CDR3 has 15 amino acids. The CDR3 region has the DNA TGTGCCAGCAGGCCCTCGACGGAAAGTTTCTATGGCTACACCTTC. Its protein product is CASRPSTESFYGYTF.